The 9 T cell receptor beta chains given below trace back to one sample, sequenced in a study of T cell responses to AZD1222 COVID-19 vaccine. Clones were read by immunoSEQ multiplex PCR, and TCRdb kept only the in-frame ones, dropping some. The table includes some 180,000 clones, 88% detected once. The material sequenced was peripheral blood, taken on day 0 of AZD1222 vaccination. The receptors were sampled from an adult in good health.

The chain uses TRBV27 and TRBJ1-6; D is perhaps TRBD1 (6 bases). Between the trimmed V and J ends, which lost 4 bases and 0 bases, there was a span of 16 bases. The length of the CDR3 is 18 residues. Germline-derived CDR1 and CDR2 are MNHEY and SMNVEV (reference sequence). CDR3 in amino acids: CASSSPSRGGSYNSPLHF. The CDR3 nucleotides read TGTGCCAGCAGTTCGCCCAGCAGGGGAGGCTCCTATAATTCACCCCTCCACTTT.

The chain links TRBV7-2 to TRBJ2-3; no firm D call. CDR1 and CDR2 (germline): SGHTA, FQGNSA. V lost 3 bases and J 2 bases, leaving 12 bases between the germline ends. The length of the CDR3 is 15 residues. CDR3 sequence (DNA): TGTGCCAGCAGCTTGAGCGCTGGTAACACAGATACGCAGTATTTT. Its translation is CASSLSAGNTDTQYF. Full variable domain (rest looked up from reference TRBV7-2 and TRBJ2-3): GAGVSQSPSNKVTEKGKDVELRCDPISGHTALYWYRQSLGQGLEFLIYFQGNSAPDKSGLPSDRFSAERTGGSVSTLTIQRTQQEDSAVYLCASSLSAGNTDTQYFGPGTRLTVL.

V is TRBV13 and J is TRBJ2-7; D gene unclear. This CDR3 has 14 amino acids. V lost 5 bases and J lost 0, with 11 bases in between. The germline gives CDR1 PRHDT, CDR2 FYEKMQ (reference sequence). Here the CDR3 DNA reads TGTGCCAGCAGCCCAGACAACCTCTCCTACGAGCAGTACTTC. Protein sequence: CASSPDNLSYEQYF.

The rearrangement links TRBV5-6 to TRBJ2-3, with 11 nucleotides matching TRBD2. Germline V gene sequence: CDR1 SGHDT, CDR2 YYEEEE. The length of the CDR3 is 17 residues. V lost 3 bases and J lost 3; bases outside the gene matches: 9. CDR3 residues: CASSSPTSGGRTDTQYF. CDR3 DNA sequence: TGTGCCAGCAGCTCCCCTACTAGCGGGGGACGTACAGATACGCAGTATTTT.

J is TRBJ1-2 and V is TRBV25-1, with D uncertain. CDR1 and CDR2 (germline): MGHDK, SYGVNS. The CDR3 runs 12 residues. The V and J ends lost 5 bases and 4 bases respectively, with 8 bases between them. The CDR3 region is CASSRDPYGYTF. CDR3 nucleotides: TGTGCCAGCAGTAGGGATCCCTATGGCTACACCTTC.

The V gene is TRBV6-4, the J gene TRBJ2-1; TRBD2 matches at 11 bases. Trimming removed 3 bases from V and 9 bases from J; junction bases left unmatched: 4. Germline V gene lookup returns CDR1 MRHNA and CDR2 SNTAGT. This CDR3 contains 14 residues. This CDR3 is CASSELAGVGEQFF. The CDR3 region has the DNA TGTGCCAGCAGTGAACTAGCGGGAGTCGGTGAGCAGTTCTTC.

This chain connects TRBV4-3 to TRBJ1-1; D unresolved. The germline V gene has CDR1 LGHNA and CDR2 YSLEER. With 3 bases removed from V and 0 bases from J, the gap between germline ends came to 5 bases. This CDR3 region has 13 residues. This CDR3 reads CASSHRMNTEAFF. CDR3 DNA sequence: TGCGCCAGCAGCCACCGAATGAACACTGAAGCTTTCTTT.

The chain combines TRBV30 with TRBJ1-3; D gene ambiguous. Germline-derived CDR1 and CDR2 are GTSNPN and SVGIG (reference sequence). V lost 6 bases, J lost 2 bases, and 11 bases lay in between. The CDR3 length is 13 residues. CDR3 sequence reads: CACPLLAGNTIYF. The CDR3 nucleotides are TGTGCCTGCCCCTTACTGGCTGGAAACACCATATATTTT.

The chain uses TRBV27 and TRBJ2-3, with 8 bases that match TRBD2. This CDR3 has 14 amino acids. The germline V gene has CDR1 MNHEY and CDR2 SMNVEV (reference sequence). V lost 7 bases to trimming and J lost 2 bases; unmatched junction nucleotides: 5. This CDR3 reads CASNAGGYTDTQYF. The CDR3 DNA is TGTGCCAGCAACGCGGGGGGATACACAGATACGCAGTATTTT.